This T cell receptor beta chain was obtained from a study of blood T cell repertoires in COVID-19. Study overall: Sites in the United States, Italy and Spain provided acute and convalescent COVID-19 samples.

Deletions cut 5 bases from V and 1 base from J, with 15 bases between. CDR1 MNHEY and CDR2 SVGEGT come from the germline V gene. The CDR3 totals 15 residues. Original handling: Scientists estimated how many nucleated cells there were by amplifying reference gene primers. Some clones are missing from TCRdb's copy, which holds only in-frame ones; the method was immunoSEQ multiplex PCR. The DNA was the basis for D and trimming; V, J and clone size are from that table. The table has 300,000 to 400,000 clones, 88% seen once. This chain joins TRBV6-2 or TRBV6-3 and TRBJ2-7, with D tentatively TRBD2 (7 bases). The TCR sequence derives from a woman in her 70s with COVID-19, enrolled during active disease. Sample: peripheral blood. CDR3 residues: CASSPGGSISYEQYF. In DNA, the CDR3 is TGTGCCAGCAGTCCGGGGGGCTCGATTTCCTACGAGCAGTACTTC.